The 6 T cell receptor beta chains listed next were all sequenced from one sample in a study of T cell repertoires in cytomegalovirus infection. TCRdb passed the reads through MiXCR, listing each CDR3 protein once. The sample has hundreds of thousands of distinct CDR3 sequences, 33% seen once. Their specific antigens are unknown. Sequences were derived from cultured PBMCs, sampled from culture after CMV antigen stimulation. The receptors were sampled from a human donor in good health (CMV status not recorded). Some clones in this sample may be carry-over from other donors' samples.

This clonotype has only a few counts. The chain recombines TRBV18 with TRBJ2-3; TRBD1 agrees at 7 bases. There are 14 residues in the CDR3. Germline lookup yields CDR1 KGHSH and CDR2 LQKENI. The trim removed 2 bases at V and 4 bases at J, leaving 3 bases unmatched. CDR3 nucleotide sequence: TGTGCCAGCTCACCAAGGGGGCGCGCAGATACGCAGTATTTT. Amino acids: CASSPRGRADTQYF.

V is TRBV7-9 and J is TRBJ2-3; 9 bases agree with TRBD2. V was clipped by 8 bases and J by 6 bases; unmatched bases: 9. Looked up from germline, CDR1 is SEHNR and CDR2 is FQNEAQ (reference sequence). This CDR3 has 14 amino acids. This CDR3 reads CASLLAGVSDTQYF. The CDR3 nucleotides are TGTGCCAGCCTCTTAGCGGGAGTTTCGGATACGCAGTATTTT.

The chain combines TRBV6-5 with TRBJ2-3, with 7 bases identical to TRBD1. Germline CDR1 is MNHEY and CDR2 is SVGAGI. V lost 0 bases to trimming and J lost 4 bases; unmatched junction nucleotides: 7. CDR3 length equals 16 residues. CDR3 sequence reads: CASSYSSGGVADTQYF. The CDR3 DNA reads as TGTGCCAGCAGTTACTCGTCAGGGGGTGTCGCAGATACGCAGTATTTT.

J is TRBJ2-1 and V is TRBV4-3, with 8 bases matching TRBD2. Trimming at V came to 4 bases and at J to 9 bases, leaving 8 bases not matched to a gene. This CDR3 contains 14 residues. In germline, CDR1 is LGHNA, CDR2 YSLEER. This chain's CDR3 is CASSLQAGGSEQFF. The CDR3 DNA reads TGCGCCAGCAGCCTCCAGGCGGGAGGAAGTGAGCAGTTCTTC.

There are a few counts of this clonotype. The chain couples TRBV7-6 to TRBJ1-6; 7 bases align to TRBD1. The V and J ends lost 5 bases and 9 bases, in that order; junction bases with no gene match: 7. CDR1 SGHVS and CDR2 FNYEAQ come from the germline V gene. The CDR3 has 14 amino acids. The chain's CDR3 is CASSRDSLVSPLHF. The DNA of the CDR3 is TGTGCCAGCAGCCGGGACAGTCTGGTTTCACCCCTCCACTTT.

J is TRBJ2-1 and V is TRBV7-2, with D uncertain. CDR1 is SGHTA and CDR2 is FQGNSA in the germline V gene. V dropped 5 bases and J dropped 0 bases, with 14 bases sitting between them. This CDR3 has 16 residues. The CDR3 reads CASSPTSRISYNEQFF. As DNA, the CDR3 is TGTGCCAGCAGCCCAACCTCTCGAATCTCCTACAATGAGCAGTTCTTC.